The 21 T cell receptor beta chains in this list originate from one sample, sequenced in a study of blood T cells in healthy people across ages. A second PCR of about 7 to 11 cycles used a sample-barcoded 5' primer and a J-beta primer mix. TCRdb reprocessed the 5' RACE reads via MiXCR and lists one record per CDR3 protein. There are some 1.5 million distinct CDR3 sequences in the sample; 28% occur only once, and approximately 7.7% lies in the top ten. Specimen: blood. All receptors derive from a woman in her 30s in good health.

The table lists this clonotype with a few counts. The CDR3 bases are TGTGCCAGCAGCCAGGGCCGGGACCCAATCAGGGAGCAGTTCTTC. It is translated as CASSQGRDPIREQFF. The V call is TRBV7-2, the J call TRBJ2-1; D may match TRBD1 or TRBD2 (5 bases each). Germline lookup yields CDR1 SGHTA and CDR2 FQGNSA. The germline V and J ends were trimmed by 5 bases and 10 bases, with 21 bases remaining between them. This CDR3 is built from 15 residues.

V and J are TRBV5-1 and TRBJ2-2, with 7 nucleotides matching TRBD2. This CDR3 comprises 15 residues. V shed 2 bases and J 0 bases; nucleotides not matched to a gene: 1. Germline CDR1 and CDR2: SGHRS and YFSETQ. CDR3 protein: CASSFSGPNTGELFF. CDR3 coding DNA: TGCGCCAGCAGCTTTAGCGGGCCGAACACCGGGGAGCTGTTTTTT. The complete variable domain, with remaining parts taken from reference TRBV5-1 and TRBJ2-2, reads KAGVTQTPRYLIKTRGQQVTLSCSPISGHRSVSWYQQTPGQGLQFLFEYFSETQRNKGNFPGRFSGRQFSNSRSEMNVSTLELGDSALYLCASSFSGPNTGELFFGEGSRLTVL.

CDR3 coding DNA: TGTGCCACCACTGTGGGCGGGCAAGATTTAGATACGCAGTATTTT. Translating gives CATTVGGQDLDTQYF. The rearrangement uses TRBV7-2 and TRBJ2-3, with a possible D match to TRBD2 (5 bases). The germline gives CDR1 SGHTA, CDR2 FQGNSA. V lost 10 bases and J 5 bases, leaving 22 bases between the germline ends. There are 15 residues in the CDR3.

This clonotype was counted many times. V gene TRBV7-9 combines with J gene TRBJ2-1; D might be TRBD2 (5 bases). Germline V gives CDR1 SEHNR, CDR2 FQNEAQ (reference sequence). V lost 1 base and J lost 0, with 10 bases in between. This CDR3 is 16 amino acids long. The CDR3 DNA sequence: TGTGCCAGCAGCTTAGTGAGCGGCAGCTCCTACAATGAGCAGTTCTTC. Protein sequence: CASSLVSGSSYNEQFF. The full variable domain, in which reference TRBV7-9 and TRBJ2-1 provide the parts outside the CDR3, is DTGVSQNPRHKITKRGQNVTFRCDPISEHNRLYWYRQTLGQGPEFLTYFQNEAQLEKSRLLSDRFSAERPKGSFSTLEIQRTEQGDSAMYLCASSLVSGSSYNEQFFGPGTRLTVL.

This rearrangement joins TRBV6-6 to TRBJ1-5, with TRBD1 as a possible D gene (5 bases). V was cut by 1 base and J by 1 base, with 14 bases left in between. The germline V gene encodes CDR1 MNHNY and CDR2 SVGAGI (reference sequence). The length of the CDR3 is 17 residues. DNA for the CDR3: TGTGCCAGCAGTTACTACGGTGCTGGGACGAGCAATCAGCCCCAGCATTTT. The encoded protein is CASSYYGAGTSNQPQHF.

This clonotype has only a few counts. V and J are TRBV30 and TRBJ2-7, with D possibly being TRBD1 (5 bases). CDR3 size: 15 residues. The germline CDR1 and CDR2 sequences are GTSNPN and SVGIG (reference sequence). The V and J ends lost 3 bases and 0 bases respectively, with 15 bases between them. In DNA, the CDR3 is TGTGCCTGGAGATCGAGACAGTACCTCTCCTACGAGCAGTACTTC. The encoded protein is CAWRSRQYLSYEQYF.

This clonotype has a count of ten or more. The J gene is TRBJ1-2, the V gene TRBV7-2; 12 nucleotides match TRBD1. V was clipped by 5 bases and J by 3 bases; unmatched bases: 10. Germline values: CDR1 SGHTA, CDR2 FQGNSA. CDR3 length: 17 residues. As DNA, the CDR3 is TGTGCCAGCAGCCCAGGAGGGACAGGGGGCATTGACTATGGCTACACCTTC. As protein: CASSPGGTGGIDYGYTF.

This chain links TRBV12-5 with TRBJ2-1; D gene uncertain. V gave up 4 bases and J gave up 6 bases, with 13 bases separating them. This CDR3 region has 14 residues. Per the germline V gene, CDR1 is LGHNT and CDR2 is FRNRAP. CDR3 bases: TGTGCTAGTGGTTGGGTCCCCAACTCCAATGAGCAGTTCTTC. As protein: CASGWVPNSNEQFF.

This clonotype was observed a few times. The chain couples TRBV6-5 to TRBJ2-5, with 15 bases aligning to TRBD2. Trimming at V came to 4 bases and at J to 3 bases, leaving 6 bases not matched to a gene. Germline V lookup: CDR1 MNHEY, CDR2 SVGAGI. The CDR3 has 17 residues. CDR3: CASSSGTSGRREETQYF. The CDR3 nucleotides read TGTGCCAGCAGTTCCGGGACTAGCGGGAGGAGGGAAGAGACCCAGTACTTC.

This clonotype has a handful of counts. V usage is TRBV7-2 and J usage is TRBJ2-3; D remains ambiguous. Germline loops: CDR1 SGHTA, CDR2 FQGNSA. The CDR3 sequence is 15 residues long. With 5 bases removed from V and 2 bases from J, the gap between germline ends came to 14 bases. The chain's CDR3 is CASSPSRFLTDTQYF. CDR3 bases: TGTGCCAGCAGCCCCTCCCGTTTTCTCACAGATACGCAGTATTTT.

The chain links TRBV2 to TRBJ1-6; D remains unclear. This CDR3 region has 15 residues. Trimming removed 1 base from V and 0 bases from J, with 4 bases in between. The germline V gene has CDR1 SNHLY and CDR2 FYNNEI. Written as DNA, the CDR3 is TGTGCCAGCAGTGAAGGTTTCTCCTATAATTCACCCCTCCACTTT. Protein: CASSEGFSYNSPLHF.

V is TRBV10-1 and J is TRBJ1-6, with 7 bases lining up with TRBD1. Unmatched junction bases numbered 5, after V lost 3 bases and J lost 12 bases. CDR3 length: 13 residues. CDR1 and CDR2 from the germline V gene are WNHNN and SYGVQD (reference sequence). CDR3 loop: CASSEDRVGPLHF. CDR3 sequence (DNA): TGCGCCAGCAGTGAAGACAGGGTGGGACCCCTCCACTTT.

In DNA form, the CDR3 reads TGTGCCAGCAGCTCTGCACAGGGATCCGTTAGCTCACCCCTCCACTTT. Translated, it gives CASSSAQGSVSSPLHF. The chain links TRBV7-9 to TRBJ1-6; tentative D call: TRBD1 (6 bases). The germline gives CDR1 SEHNR, CDR2 FQNEAQ (reference sequence). The CDR3 extends over 16 amino acids. Trimming left V 4 bases short and J 10 bases short, with 20 bases between.

A note on this clonotype: A clone one base away is much larger, so this may be a read error. The chain is built from TRBV6-2 or TRBV6-3 and TRBJ2-1, with a weak D call TRBD1 (6 bases). Looked up from germline, CDR1 is MNHEY and CDR2 is SVGEGT. This CDR3 has 16 amino acids. V lost 8 bases, J lost 4 bases, and 21 bases lay in between. DNA of the CDR3: TGTGCCAGCGGCCCCCGGGGCAGGGGTGGATACAATGAGCAGTTCTTC. Translated: CASGPRGRGGYNEQFF.

This clonotype has just a few counts. The V call is TRBV7-2, the J call TRBJ2-1, with 9 bases lining up with TRBD2. The CDR3 length is 17 residues. The germline gives CDR1 SGHTA, CDR2 FQGNSA. V trimming: 5 bases; J trimming: 9 bases; junction bases outside the gene matches: 17. CDR3 bases: TGTGCCAGCAGCGCCTACGTATCCGCTAGCGGGAAGTTTGAGCAGTTCTTC. This encodes CASSAYVSASGKFEQFF.

This sequence joins TRBV5-1 and TRBJ1-4; D uncertain. From germline, CDR1 is SGHRS and CDR2 YFSETQ. The CDR3 runs 13 residues. V dropped 6 bases and J dropped 8 bases, with 14 bases sitting between them. CDR3 DNA: TGCGCCAGCATGGCAAACGGGCGAGAAAAACTGTTTTTT. Protein product: CASMANGREKLFF.

The rearrangement uses TRBV5-6 and TRBJ2-3; TRBD1 matches at 9 bases. CDR3 length: 16 residues. V shed 2 bases, J shed 8 bases, and the junction held 12 bases outside the gene matches. Per germline, CDR1 SGHDT and CDR2 YYEEEE. In nucleotides, the CDR3 is TGTGCCAGCAGCTTTTATCGGGACAGGGTGGATGTTACGCAGTATTTT. The encoded protein is CASSFYRDRVDVTQYF.

This clonotype was seen only a few times. The V and J genes are TRBV2 and TRBJ2-4; a possible D gene is TRBD2 (7 bases). V lost 6 bases and J 8 bases, leaving 14 bases between the germline ends. The CDR3 loop spans 13 amino acids. Germline loops: CDR1 SNHLY, CDR2 FYNNEI. The CDR3 DNA is TGTGCCAGCAGAGGGGGGGCGGGGGACATTCAGTACTTC. Translated: CASRGGAGDIQYF. The whole variable domain, filled in from reference TRBV2 and TRBJ2-4, reads EPEVTQTPSHQVTQMGQEVILRCVPISNHLYFYWYRQILGQKVEFLVSFYNNEISEKSEIFDDQFSVERPDGSNFTLKIRSTKLEDSAMYFCASRGGAGDIQYFGAGTRLSVL.

The chain is built from TRBV20-1 and TRBJ1-4, with D possibly being TRBD1 (5 bases). V was clipped by 1 base and J by 5 bases, with 11 bases between them. Germline assignment: CDR1 DFQATT and CDR2 SNEGSKA (reference sequence). There are 14 residues in the CDR3. For the CDR3, the DNA is TGCAGTGCTAGAGTCGAGACAGCGAATGAAAAACTGTTTTTT. Translating it yields CSARVETANEKLFF.

The gene calls are TRBV11-2 and TRBJ2-1; 10 nucleotides match TRBD2. J was trimmed by 4 bases and V by 1 base; bases with no gene match: 7. Germline loops: CDR1 SGHAT, CDR2 FQNNGV. This CDR3 spans 17 amino acids. CDR3 bases: TGTGCCAGCAGCTTAGTAGGCTTAGCGGGAGGATACAATGAGCAGTTCTTC. Its protein product is CASSLVGLAGGYNEQFF. The full variable domain, its missing parts supplied by reference TRBV11-2 and TRBJ2-1, is EAGVAQSPRYKIIEKRQSVAFWCNPISGHATLYWYQQILGQGPKLLIQFQNNGVVDDSQLPKDRFSAERLKGVDSTLKIQPAKLEDSAVYLCASSLVGLAGGYNEQFFGPGTRLTVL.

This clonotype was recorded a few times. The chain combines TRBV20-1 with TRBJ2-3; 9 positions match TRBD2. Germline CDR1 reads DFQATT; CDR2 reads SNEGSKA (reference sequence). Germline trimming cut 3 bases from V and 2 bases from J; bases unmatched to any gene: 6. CDR3 length: 15 residues. The CDR3: CSARALAGFTDTQYF. Here the CDR3 DNA reads TGCAGTGCTAGGGCTCTAGCGGGGTTCACAGATACGCAGTATTTT.